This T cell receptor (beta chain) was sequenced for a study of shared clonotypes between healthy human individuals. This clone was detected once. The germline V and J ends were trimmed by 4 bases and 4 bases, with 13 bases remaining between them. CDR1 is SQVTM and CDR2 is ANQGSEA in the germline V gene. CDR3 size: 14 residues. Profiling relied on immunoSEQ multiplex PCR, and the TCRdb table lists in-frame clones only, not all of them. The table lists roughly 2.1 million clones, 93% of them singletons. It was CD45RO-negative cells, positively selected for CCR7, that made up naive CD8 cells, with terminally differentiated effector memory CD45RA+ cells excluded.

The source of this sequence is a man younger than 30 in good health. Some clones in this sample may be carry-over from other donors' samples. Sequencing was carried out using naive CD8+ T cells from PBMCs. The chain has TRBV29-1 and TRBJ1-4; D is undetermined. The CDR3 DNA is TGCAGCGTTGTGCCCCGAGCCCTTAATGAAAAACTGTTTTTT. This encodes CSVVPRALNEKLFF.